This T cell receptor beta chain came from a study of metastatic and nonmetastatic thyroid tumors. Study at large: Repertoires from blood and tumor or nodule tissue of malignant and benign thyroid patients were compared.

Study-level findings and limits: According to reports, the diversity of TCR beta was significantly higher in malignant thyroid tumors than in benign nodules, and this held in both blood and tumor samples.

Trimming removed 0 bases at V and 6 bases at J, with 10 bases between. CDR1 is SGDLS and CDR2 is YYNGEE in the germline V gene. The CDR3 loop spans 13 amino acids. Among the patients, none had received any treatment before thyroid surgery. This clone occurred a few times. No antigen is known for it. Authors' data handling: The distant-metastasis classifier for papillary thyroid cancer was built from CDR3 differences across clinicopathological groups. TCRdb used MiXCR to call clones anew from the PCR reads. TCRdb, rather than the study authors, made the V and J calls. The sample shows approximately 7,100 clones, approximately 30% of them seen only once.

The source material was tumor tissue. The V gene is TRBV9, the J gene TRBJ2-7; possible D gene TRBD2, 5 bases. The TCR was taken from a female donor with papillary thyroid cancer or a benign thyroid nodule (not recorded which). Some clones in this sample may be carry-over from other donors' samples. Here the CDR3 reads CASSVGVGVEQYF. The DNA for the CDR3 is TGTGCCAGCAGCGTAGGGGTCGGGGTCGAGCAGTACTTC.